One sample yielded the 12 T cell receptor beta chains listed below, sequenced in a study of control samples from healthy donors and cancer patients. Sequencing was performed with immunoSEQ multiplex PCR; in TCRdb, only in-frame clones are kept and a portion is missing. The sample has approximately 150,000 clones, about 86% seen once. Sequencing was carried out using blood. The origin of the receptors is a man younger than 35 in good health.

The chain is built from TRBV11-2 and TRBJ1-4; maybe TRBD1 (6 bases). The ends were cut back, 3 bases at V and 8 bases at J, with 13 bases in the middle. The CDR3 runs to 14 residues. Germline CDR1 and CDR2: SGHAT and FQNNGV. CDR3 residues: CASSFSGAGEKLFF. The CDR3 DNA is TGTGCCAGCAGCTTCTCGGGGGCTGGCGAAAAACTGTTTTTT.

This clone was detected once. The chain uses TRBV5-6 and TRBJ2-5; D might be TRBD2 (5 bases). V was cut by 2 bases and J by 4 bases, with 9 bases left in between. The CDR3 is made up of 13 amino acids. Germline CDR1 SGHDT, CDR2 YYEEEE. The chain's CDR3 is CASSFLGGETQYF. For the CDR3, the DNA is TGTGCCAGCAGCTTTCTTGGAGGAGAGACCCAGTACTTC.

J is TRBJ1-2 and V is TRBV9; D call uncertain. This CDR3 has 13 amino acids. The V end was cut by 3 bases, the J end by 4 bases, with 10 bases between. Germline CDR1 SGDLS, CDR2 YYNGEE. Written as DNA, the CDR3 is TGTGCCAGCAGCGATCTACGGACCTATGGCTACACCTTC. Amino acids: CASSDLRTYGYTF.

The chain employs TRBV7-6 and TRBJ2-3, with 9 bases identical to TRBD2. The germline CDR1 and CDR2 sequences are SGHVS and FNYEAQ. V trimming: 0 bases; J trimming: 5 bases; junction bases outside the gene matches: 6. CDR3 length equals 16 residues. The CDR3 coding sequence is TGTGCCAGCAGCTTAGCGCTCAGTAGCGGGGGAGATACGCAGTATTTT. Translation: CASSLALSSGGDTQYF.

The chain uses TRBV6-5 and TRBJ1-5, with D perhaps matching TRBD1 (5 bases). This CDR3 is built from 15 residues. V was cut by 5 bases and J by 2 bases, with 13 bases left in between. The V gene's germline CDR1 is MNHEY and CDR2 SVGAGI. The CDR3 coding sequence is TGTGCCAGCAGTAGTCCCGGGGGGGGCAATCAGCCCCAGCATTTT. Translated, it gives CASSSPGGGNQPQHF.

The chain carries TRBV6-5 and TRBJ2-5, with 8 nucleotides matching TRBD1. Trimming at V came to 5 bases and at J to 5 bases, leaving 10 bases not matched to a gene. Germline V gene lookup returns CDR1 MNHEY and CDR2 SVGAGI. The CDR3 totals 15 residues. The CDR3 here is CASSRQGNGLETQYF. CDR3 DNA: TGTGCCAGCAGTCGACAGGGGAATGGGTTGGAGACCCAGTACTTC.

The chain couples TRBV3-1 (or the pseudogene TRBV3-2) to TRBJ2-6; D not resolved. Deletions cut 1 base from V and 1 base from J, with 5 bases between. The length of the CDR3 is 15 residues. Germline-derived CDR1 and CDR2 are LGHDT and YNNKEL (reference sequence). CDR3 loop: CASSQGGSGANVLTF. The DNA for the CDR3 is TGTGCCAGCAGCCAAGGGGGATCTGGGGCCAACGTCCTGACTTTC.

V gene TRBV11-2 combines with J gene TRBJ1-6; 7 positions agree with TRBD1. Per germline, CDR1 SGHAT and CDR2 FQNNGV. V lost 3 bases, J lost 3 bases, and 2 bases stayed unmatched. The CDR3 loop spans 15 amino acids. CDR3 loop: CASSLTGNYNSPLHF. CDR3 nucleotides: TGTGCCAGCAGCTTGACAGGGAACTATAATTCACCCCTCCACTTT.

The V gene is TRBV5-1, the J gene TRBJ2-3; a weak D match, TRBD1 (5 bases). The V end was cut by 0 bases, the J end by 6 bases, with 11 bases between. There are 14 residues in the CDR3. The germline gives CDR1 SGHRS, CDR2 YFSETQ. The CDR3 protein is CASSLETGRDTQYF. The DNA of the CDR3 is TGCGCCAGCAGCTTGGAAACAGGTCGGGATACGCAGTATTTT.

This sequence joins TRBV19 and TRBJ1-5, with D possibly being TRBD1 (6 bases). Germline V gene sequence: CDR1 LNHDA, CDR2 SQIVND (reference sequence). V lost 5 bases and J lost 4, with 12 bases in between. The CDR3 is 14 amino acids. The CDR3 protein is CASSVLQGNQPQHF. CDR3 nucleotide sequence: TGTGCCAGTAGTGTCCTACAGGGAAATCAGCCCCAGCATTTT.

This chain joins TRBV5-5 and TRBJ2-2; possibly TRBD1 for D (6 bases). The germline CDR1 and CDR2 sequences are SGHKS and YYEKEE (reference sequence). This CDR3 spans 16 amino acids. V was trimmed by 0 bases and J by 0 bases, leaving 9 bases between them. CDR3 amino acids: CASSLEGDPNTGELFF. The CDR3 DNA follows: TGTGCCAGCAGCTTGGAGGGGGACCCGAACACCGGGGAGCTGTTTTTT.

The chain has TRBV19 and TRBJ2-3; maybe TRBD1 (7 bases). Germline V gene lookup returns CDR1 LNHDA and CDR2 SQIVND (reference sequence). The V end was cut by 3 bases, the J end by 1 base, with 14 bases between. This CDR3 comprises 16 residues. CDR3 sequence reads: CASSISGGWRTDTQYF. The CDR3 coding sequence is TGTGCCAGTAGTATTTCAGGGGGGTGGCGCACAGATACGCAGTATTTT.